This T cell receptor beta chain was found in a study of technical replicates of blood from a handful of donors. Germline CDR1 and CDR2: SGDLS and YYNGEE. Trimming took 0 bases from V and 2 from J, leaving 8 bases between them. The CDR3 has 14 amino acids. The table lists this clone with a count of one. Clones were read by immunoSEQ multiplex PCR, and TCRdb kept only the in-frame ones, dropping some. This table has about 93,000 clones, approximately 95% appearing once. The gene calls are TRBV9 and TRBJ1-2; the D is unclear. The TCR originated in a human donor in good health. Source material: T cells isolated from PBMCs. CDR3 sequence (DNA): TGTGCCAGCAGCGTAGCAGAGGGAAACTATGGCTACACCTTC. Translated: CASSVAEGNYGYTF.